The 15 T cell receptor beta chains below were found in one sample sequenced in a study of blood T cell repertoires in COVID-19. Repertoires were generated with immunoSEQ multiplex PCR, while TCRdb's copy carries only in-frame clones and drops some. The repertoire includes approximately 240,000 clones, over 80% of them detected once, and 5.5% sits in the top ten. What was sequenced was peripheral blood. The receptor source for this set is a human donor in a cohort sampled during active COVID-19.

In its sample, this clone was seen once. The chain employs TRBV2 and TRBJ2-3; 10 bases align to TRBD2. J gave up 0 bases and V 4 bases, and 7 bases lay outside the gene matches. The germline CDR1 and CDR2 sequences are SNHLY and FYNNEI. The CDR3 runs to 17 residues. CDR3 amino acids: CASSVPQLAGSTDTQYF. The CDR3, as DNA: TGTGCCAGCAGTGTTCCACAACTAGCGGGAAGCACAGATACGCAGTATTTT.

This clone appeared a single time. The chain is built from TRBV7-6 and TRBJ2-7; TRBD1 aligns across 9 bases. Trimming took 4 bases from V and 4 from J; bases not matched to a gene: 11. Germline V gene data show CDR1 as SGHVS and CDR2 as FNYEAQ. There are 16 residues in the CDR3. CDR3 nucleotide sequence: TGTGCCAGCAGCTCCCATTGGGACAGGGAGGAATACGAGCAGTACTTC. Translated, it gives CASSSHWDREEYEQYF.

The V gene is TRBV9, the J gene TRBJ2-5, with 8 bases lining up with TRBD1. The CDR3 is made up of 14 amino acids. V shed 3 bases and J 1 base; nucleotides not matched to a gene: 2. From germline, CDR1 is SGDLS and CDR2 YYNGEE. CDR3 DNA: TGTGCCAGCAGCGGGGGACAGGTCCAAGAGACCCAGTACTTC. As protein: CASSGGQVQETQYF.

This rearrangement joins TRBV19 to TRBJ2-7, with TRBD1 as a possible D gene (6 bases). The germline V gene encodes CDR1 LNHDA and CDR2 SQIVND (reference sequence). This CDR3 has 15 residues. Trimming took off 3 bases at V and 2 bases at J, with 14 bases between the two ends. CDR3: CASSIRGQGTYEQYF. The CDR3, as DNA: TGTGCCAGTAGTATCCGAGGGCAGGGGACCTACGAGCAGTACTTC. Looking up the rest from reference TRBV19 and TRBJ2-7 gives the full variable domain: DGGITQSPKYLFRKEGQNVTLSCEQNLNHDAMYWYRQDPGQGLRLIYYSQIVNDFQKGDIAEGYSVSREKKESFPLTVTSAQKNPTAFYLCASSIRGQGTYEQYFGPGTRLTVT.

The rearrangement joins TRBV14 to TRBJ2-7; D may be TRBD1 (5 bases). Looked up from germline, CDR1 is SGHDN and CDR2 is FVKESK. Trimming cost V 1 base and J 0 bases, with 10 bases left between them. This CDR3 contains 15 residues. CDR3 residues: CASSQGYRSSYEQYF. The CDR3 coding sequence is TGTGCCAGCAGCCAAGGCTACAGGAGCTCCTACGAGCAGTACTTC.

This chain connects TRBV7-9 to TRBJ2-1, with TRBD1 identical over 10 bases. Germline loops: CDR1 SEHNR, CDR2 FQNEAQ (reference sequence). This CDR3 has 19 residues. With 1 base clipped from V and 3 bases from J, the junction kept 12 bases outside the gene matches. The CDR3 spells CASSLGGARDRGLYNEQFF. The CDR3, as DNA: TGTGCCAGCAGCTTAGGCGGGGCTCGGGACAGGGGTCTCTACAATGAGCAGTTCTTC.

The chain combines TRBV5-6 with TRBJ2-3; D is unclear. The CDR3 is 12 residues long. Per the germline V gene, CDR1 is SGHDT and CDR2 is YYEEEE. The V gene lost 4 bases and the J gene lost 0 bases, with 3 bases spanning the gap. CDR3 nucleotide sequence: TGTGCCAGCAGCCCGAGCACAGATACGCAGTATTTT. It codes for CASSPSTDTQYF.

The V call is TRBV7-9, the J call TRBJ2-3; no clear D. V lost 5 bases, J lost 0 bases, and 6 bases lay in between. The CDR3 is made up of 13 amino acids. Germline V gives CDR1 SEHNR, CDR2 FQNEAQ (reference sequence). The CDR3 bases are TGTGCCAGCAGCCGTTCTAGCACAGATACGCAGTATTTT. Its translation: CASSRSSTDTQYF.

V usage is TRBV7-2 and J usage is TRBJ2-7, with a tentative D call TRBD2 (6 bases). Trimming left V 1 base short and J 3 bases short, with 13 bases between. Germline V gene sequence: CDR1 SGHTA, CDR2 FQGNSA. This CDR3 has 15 residues. CDR3 in DNA: TGTGCCAGCAGCTTAGACGGGAGTAACAACTACGAGCAGTACTTC. It is translated as CASSLDGSNNYEQYF.

This chain uses TRBV6-5 with TRBJ2-7, with 8 bases aligning to TRBD2. This CDR3 is 14 amino acids long. Per the germline V gene, CDR1 is MNHEY and CDR2 is SVGAGI. The V gene end was trimmed by 5 bases and the J gene end by 4 bases; junction bases not matched to a gene: 7. For the CDR3, the DNA is TGTGCCAGCAGTCCCCGGGAGGGAGGATACGAGCAGTACTTC. This codes for CASSPREGGYEQYF.

The chain joins TRBV25-1 to TRBJ1-5; no reliable D call. This CDR3 comprises 12 residues. Per germline, CDR1 MGHDK and CDR2 SYGVNS. Trimming shortened V by 1 base and J by 6 bases, and 4 bases separated the two germline ends. The DNA of the CDR3 is TGTGCCAGCAGTGAATCGGGTCAGCCCCAGCATTTT. As protein: CASSESGQPQHF.

V and J are TRBV2 and TRBJ1-1; 9 positions match TRBD1. The CDR3 is made up of 14 amino acids. Trimming took 6 bases from V and 2 from J; bases not matched to a gene: 4. Germline V gene data show CDR1 as SNHLY and CDR2 as FYNNEI. The DNA for the CDR3 is TGTGCCAGCAGGGGACAGGGCTCCAACACTGAAGCTTTCTTT. This encodes CASRGQGSNTEAFF.

The chain couples TRBV7-2 to TRBJ2-3; TRBD1 agrees at 7 bases. Germline trimming cut 5 bases from V and 1 base from J; bases unmatched to any gene: 9. The CDR3 covers 16 residues. The germline V gene encodes CDR1 SGHTA and CDR2 FQGNSA. CDR3 in DNA: TGTGCCAGCAGCCCGCAGGACAGGTTCGGCACAGATACGCAGTATTTT. This sequence encodes CASSPQDRFGTDTQYF.

The chain couples TRBV7-2 to TRBJ2-1, with 12 nucleotides matching TRBD2. CDR1 is SGHTA and CDR2 is FQGNSA in the germline V gene. This CDR3 comprises 14 residues. With 6 bases clipped from V and 9 bases from J, the junction kept 6 bases outside the gene matches. In DNA, the CDR3 is TGTGCCAGCAGGCGACTAGCGGGAGTTCCTGAGCAGTTCTTC. Its translation is CASRRLAGVPEQFF.

The chain has TRBV12-5 and TRBJ2-3; D is unclear. The V gene's germline CDR1 is LGHNT and CDR2 FRNRAP. V lost 2 bases, J lost 6 bases, and 9 bases lay in between. CDR3 size: 13 residues. CDR3 loop: CASGLNNGDTQYF. CDR3 bases: TGTGCTAGTGGTTTGAACAACGGGGATACGCAGTATTTT.